This T cell receptor beta chain came from a study of T cells after yellow fever vaccination. Overall study: SMART-Seq v4 Ultra Low Input handled preparation of low-cell-number fractions. Study-wide results and caveats: Clones that expanded after primary vaccination mostly reappeared after the booster (less than 98% CD4, roughly 87% CD8). Contaminating bulk clonotypes could be abundant in FACS-sorted repertoires.

The sample holds a few counts of this clonotype. Its antigen is unknown. By 5'RACE template switching, TCR cDNA was produced, with a universal primer site and UMIs added in the process. TCRdb fed the 5' RACE reads into MiXCR, producing one record per CDR3 protein. The data contain some 600,000 distinct CDR3 sequences, roughly an eighth of them singletons. Germline V gives CDR1 KGHDR, CDR2 SFDVKD. CDR3 length: 11 residues. V was shortened by 9 bases and J by 5 bases, with 7 bases between the two germline ends. The rearrangement joins TRBV24-1 to TRBJ2-1; the D gene is possibly TRBD2 (5 bases). The source is a young man who received the YFV17D yellow fever vaccine. Specimen: PBMCs, collected on the day of the yellow fever booster vaccination. The CDR3 spells CATEGHNEQFF. CDR3 bases: TGTGCCACCGAGGGCCACAATGAGCAGTTCTTC.